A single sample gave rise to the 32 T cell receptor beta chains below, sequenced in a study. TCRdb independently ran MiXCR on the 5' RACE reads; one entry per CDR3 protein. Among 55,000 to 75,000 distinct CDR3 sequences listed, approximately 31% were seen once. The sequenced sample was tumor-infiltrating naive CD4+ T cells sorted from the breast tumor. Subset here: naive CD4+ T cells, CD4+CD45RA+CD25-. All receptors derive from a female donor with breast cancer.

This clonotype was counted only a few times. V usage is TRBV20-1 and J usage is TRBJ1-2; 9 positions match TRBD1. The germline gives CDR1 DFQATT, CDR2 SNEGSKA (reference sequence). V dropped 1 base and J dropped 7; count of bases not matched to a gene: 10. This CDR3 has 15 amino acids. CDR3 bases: TGCAGTGCTAGAGTGGGGACAGGGAATGGTCTTGGCTACACCTTC. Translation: CSARVGTGNGLGYTF.

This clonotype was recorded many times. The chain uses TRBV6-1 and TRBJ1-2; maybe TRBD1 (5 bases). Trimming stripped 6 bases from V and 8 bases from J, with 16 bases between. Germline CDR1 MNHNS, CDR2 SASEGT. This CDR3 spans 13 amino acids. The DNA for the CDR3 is TGTGCCAGCAGCCAAGGGAGGCAGGGCGGCTACACCTTC. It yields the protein CASSQGRQGGYTF.

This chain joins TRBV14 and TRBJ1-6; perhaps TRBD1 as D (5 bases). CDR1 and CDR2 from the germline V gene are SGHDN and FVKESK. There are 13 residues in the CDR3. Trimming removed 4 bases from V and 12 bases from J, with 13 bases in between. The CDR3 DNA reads TGTGCCAGCAGCCCGTCGGTGGGGGTACCCCTCCACTTT. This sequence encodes CASSPSVGVPLHF.

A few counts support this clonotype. CDR3 coding DNA: TGCGCCAGCAGCCAATTCCTAACGGGACAGGGGATCAGAAACACCATATATTTT. It translates to CASSQFLTGQGIRNTIYF. The V call is TRBV4-1, the J call TRBJ1-3, with 10 nucleotides matching TRBD1. CDR3 size: 18 residues. CDR1 MGHRA and CDR2 YSYEKL come from the germline V gene. V lost 2 bases, J lost 5 bases, and 12 bases stayed unmatched.

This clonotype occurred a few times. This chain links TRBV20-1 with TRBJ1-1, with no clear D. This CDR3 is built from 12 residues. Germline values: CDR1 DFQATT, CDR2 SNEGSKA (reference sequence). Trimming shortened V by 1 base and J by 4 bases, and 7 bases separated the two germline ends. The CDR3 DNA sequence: TGCAGTGCTAGAGTGCTATCCACTGAAGCTTTCTTT. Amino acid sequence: CSARVLSTEAFF.

CDR3 bases: TGTGCCAGCAGCCCCCCCCCGCCTAACTATGGCTACACCTTC. As protein: CASSPPPPNYGYTF. This chain uses TRBV5-4 with TRBJ1-2, with D unresolved. V dropped 4 bases and J dropped 0 bases, with 10 bases sitting between them. This CDR3 comprises 14 residues. Per the germline V gene, CDR1 is SGHNT and CDR2 is YYREEE (reference sequence).

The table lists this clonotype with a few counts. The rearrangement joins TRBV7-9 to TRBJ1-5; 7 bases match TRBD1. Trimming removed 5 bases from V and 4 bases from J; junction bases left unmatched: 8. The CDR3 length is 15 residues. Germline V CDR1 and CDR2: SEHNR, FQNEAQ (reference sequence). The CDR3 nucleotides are TGTGCCAGCAGCCCGACAGGGATTGGGAATCAGCCCCAGCATTTT. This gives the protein CASSPTGIGNQPQHF.

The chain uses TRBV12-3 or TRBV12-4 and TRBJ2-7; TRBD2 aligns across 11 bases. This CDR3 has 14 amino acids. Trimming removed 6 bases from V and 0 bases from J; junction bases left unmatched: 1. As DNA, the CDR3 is TGTGCCAGCAGAACTAGCGGGAGCTCCTACGAGCAGTACTTC. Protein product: CASRTSGSSYEQYF.

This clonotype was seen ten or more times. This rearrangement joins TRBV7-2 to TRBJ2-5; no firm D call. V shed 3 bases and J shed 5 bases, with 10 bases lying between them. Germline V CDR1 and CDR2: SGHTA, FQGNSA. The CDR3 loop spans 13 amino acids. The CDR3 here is CASSLGTWETQYF. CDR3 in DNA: TGTGCCAGCAGCTTGGGAACTTGGGAGACCCAGTACTTC.

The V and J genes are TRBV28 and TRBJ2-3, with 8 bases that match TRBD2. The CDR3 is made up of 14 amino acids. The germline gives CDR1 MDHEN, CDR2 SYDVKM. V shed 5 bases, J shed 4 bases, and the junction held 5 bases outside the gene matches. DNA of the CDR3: TGTGCCAGCAGTCAAGCGGGAGACTCAGATACGCAGTATTTT. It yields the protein CASSQAGDSDTQYF.

The DNA of the CDR3 is TGTGCCACCAGCAGAGATACTACTAGCACCAGTTACGAGCAGTACTTC. Residues: CATSRDTTSTSYEQYF. The chain joins TRBV15 to TRBJ2-7; a weak D match, TRBD2 (6 bases). Trimming removed 0 bases at V and 4 bases at J, with 16 bases between. This CDR3 contains 16 residues. Germline loops: CDR1 LNHNV, CDR2 YYDKDF (reference sequence).

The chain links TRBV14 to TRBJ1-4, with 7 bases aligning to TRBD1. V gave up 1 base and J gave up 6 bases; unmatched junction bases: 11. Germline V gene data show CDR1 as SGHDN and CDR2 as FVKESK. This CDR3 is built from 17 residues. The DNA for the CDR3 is TGTGCCAGCAGCCAAGGAGAACGACAGGGAAGATATGAAAAACTGTTTTTT. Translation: CASSQGERQGRYEKLFF. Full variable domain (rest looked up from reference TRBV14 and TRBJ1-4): EAGVTQFPSHSVIEKGQTVTLRCDPISGHDNLYWYRRVMGKEIKFLLHFVKESKQDESGMPNNRFLAERTGGTYSTLKVQPAELEDSGVYFCASSQGERQGRYEKLFFGSGTQLSVL.

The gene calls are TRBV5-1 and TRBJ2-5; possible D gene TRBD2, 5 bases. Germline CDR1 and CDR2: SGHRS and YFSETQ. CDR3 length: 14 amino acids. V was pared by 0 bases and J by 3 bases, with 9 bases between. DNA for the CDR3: TGCGCCAGCAGCTTGGCGGGGATAGAAGAGACCCAGTACTTC. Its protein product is CASSLAGIEETQYF.

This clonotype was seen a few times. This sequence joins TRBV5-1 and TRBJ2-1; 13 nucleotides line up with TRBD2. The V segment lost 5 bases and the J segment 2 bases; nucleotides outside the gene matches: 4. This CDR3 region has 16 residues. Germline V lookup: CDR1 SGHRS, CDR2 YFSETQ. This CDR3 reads CASSSLAGGTYNEQFF. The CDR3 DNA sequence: TGCGCCAGCAGTTCACTAGCGGGGGGGACCTACAATGAGCAGTTCTTC.

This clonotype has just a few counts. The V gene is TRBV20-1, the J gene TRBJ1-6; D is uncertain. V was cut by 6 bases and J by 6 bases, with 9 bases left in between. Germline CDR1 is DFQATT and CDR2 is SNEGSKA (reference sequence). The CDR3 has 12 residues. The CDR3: CSAGSGNSPLHF. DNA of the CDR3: TGCAGTGCCGGCAGCGGTAATTCACCCCTCCACTTT.

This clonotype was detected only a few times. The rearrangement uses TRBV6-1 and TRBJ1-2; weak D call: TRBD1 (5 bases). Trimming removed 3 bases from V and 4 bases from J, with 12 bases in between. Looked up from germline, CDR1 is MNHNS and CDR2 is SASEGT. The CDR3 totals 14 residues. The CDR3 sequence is CASSETNGGYGYTF. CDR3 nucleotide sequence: TGTGCCAGCAGTGAGACAAACGGGGGCTATGGCTACACCTTC.

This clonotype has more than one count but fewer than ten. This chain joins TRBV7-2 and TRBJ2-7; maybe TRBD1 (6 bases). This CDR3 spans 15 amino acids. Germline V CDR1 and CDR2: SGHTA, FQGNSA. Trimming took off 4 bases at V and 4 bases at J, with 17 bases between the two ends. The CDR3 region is CASSSQGTPGYEQYF. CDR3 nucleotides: TGTGCCAGCAGCTCCCAGGGGACACCCGGATACGAGCAGTACTTC. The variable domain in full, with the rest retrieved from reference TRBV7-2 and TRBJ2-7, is GAGVSQSPSNKVTEKGKDVELRCDPISGHTALYWYRQSLGQGLEFLIYFQGNSAPDKSGLPSDRFSAERTGGSVSTLTIQRTQQEDSAVYLCASSSQGTPGYEQYFGPGTRLTVT.

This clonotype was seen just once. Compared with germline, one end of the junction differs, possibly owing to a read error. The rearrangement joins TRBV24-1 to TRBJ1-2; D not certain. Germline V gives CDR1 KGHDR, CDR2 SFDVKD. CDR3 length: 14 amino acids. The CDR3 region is CATSPPGNLYDYTF. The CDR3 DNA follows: TGTGCCACCAGCCCGCCCGGGAACCTCTATGACTACACCTTC.

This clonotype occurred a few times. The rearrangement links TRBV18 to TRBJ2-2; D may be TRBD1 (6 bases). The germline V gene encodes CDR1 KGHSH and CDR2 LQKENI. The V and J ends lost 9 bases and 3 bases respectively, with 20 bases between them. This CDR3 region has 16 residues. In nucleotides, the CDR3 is TGTGCCAGTCGAAAGGCACAGGGCAGGGACACCGGGGAGCTGTTTTTT. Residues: CASRKAQGRDTGELFF.

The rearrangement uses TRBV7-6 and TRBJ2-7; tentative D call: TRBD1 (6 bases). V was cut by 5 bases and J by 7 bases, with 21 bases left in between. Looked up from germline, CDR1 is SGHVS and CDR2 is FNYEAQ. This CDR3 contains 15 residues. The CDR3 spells CASSQTPGQTNEQYF. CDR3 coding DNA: TGTGCCAGCAGCCAAACCCCGGGACAAACGAATGAGCAGTACTTC.

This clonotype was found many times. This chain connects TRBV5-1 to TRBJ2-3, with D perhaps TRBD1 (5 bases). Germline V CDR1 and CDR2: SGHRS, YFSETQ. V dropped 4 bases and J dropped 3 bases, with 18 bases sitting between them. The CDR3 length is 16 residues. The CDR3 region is CASSPPTAWGTDTQYF. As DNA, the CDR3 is TGCGCCAGCAGCCCTCCGACAGCCTGGGGTACAGATACGCAGTATTTT.

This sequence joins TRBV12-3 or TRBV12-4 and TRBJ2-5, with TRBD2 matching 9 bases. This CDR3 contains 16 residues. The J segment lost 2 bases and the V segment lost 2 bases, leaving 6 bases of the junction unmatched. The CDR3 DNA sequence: TGTGCCAGCAGTTTACTAGCGGGACATAAGCAAGAGACCCAGTACTTC. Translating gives CASSLLAGHKQETQYF.

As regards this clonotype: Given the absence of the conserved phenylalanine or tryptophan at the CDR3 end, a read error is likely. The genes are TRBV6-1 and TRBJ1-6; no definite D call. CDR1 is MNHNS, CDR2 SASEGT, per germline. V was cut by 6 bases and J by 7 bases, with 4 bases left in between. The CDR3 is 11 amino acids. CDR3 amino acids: CASRENSPLHL. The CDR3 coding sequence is TGTGCCAGCAGAGAAAATTCACCCCTCCACCTT.

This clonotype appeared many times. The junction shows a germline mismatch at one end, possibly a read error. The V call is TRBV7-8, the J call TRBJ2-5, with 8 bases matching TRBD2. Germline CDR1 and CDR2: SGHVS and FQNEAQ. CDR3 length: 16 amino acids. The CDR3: CASTLLSGLGQETQYF. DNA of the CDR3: TGTGCCAGCACCTTACTTTCGGGACTAGGACAAGAGACCCAGTACTTC.

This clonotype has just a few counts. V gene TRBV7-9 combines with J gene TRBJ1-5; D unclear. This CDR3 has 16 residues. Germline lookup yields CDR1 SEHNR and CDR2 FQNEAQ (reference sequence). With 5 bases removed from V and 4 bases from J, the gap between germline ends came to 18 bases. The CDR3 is CASSATRGGRNQPQHF. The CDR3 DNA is TGTGCCAGCAGCGCGACCCGGGGAGGGAGGAATCAGCCCCAGCATTTT.

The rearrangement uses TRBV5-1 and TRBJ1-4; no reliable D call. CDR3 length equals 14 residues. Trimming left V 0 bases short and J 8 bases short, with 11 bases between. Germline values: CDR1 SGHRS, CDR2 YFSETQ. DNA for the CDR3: TGCGCCAGCAGCTTGGGACAAAGAAGCGAAAAACTGTTTTTT. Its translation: CASSLGQRSEKLFF.

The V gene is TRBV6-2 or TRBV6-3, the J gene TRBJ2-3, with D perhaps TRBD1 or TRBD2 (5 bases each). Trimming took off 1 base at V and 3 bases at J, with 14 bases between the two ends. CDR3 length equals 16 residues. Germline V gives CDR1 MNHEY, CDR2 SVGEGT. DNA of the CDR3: TGTGCCAGCAGTTACTTGATGGGGGAGTCTACAGATACGCAGTATTTT. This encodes CASSYLMGESTDTQYF.

The CDR3 is CASSERQVGREGTQYF. The CDR3 DNA is TGTGCCAGCAGTGAACGGCAAGTTGGGAGGGAGGGGACCCAGTACTTC. The chain has TRBV25-1 and TRBJ2-5; 7 bases are a match to TRBD2. Germline CDR1 is MGHDK and CDR2 is SYGVNS. Losses at the gene ends were 2 bases for V and 7 bases for J; bases not matched to a gene: 13. CDR3 length: 16 residues.

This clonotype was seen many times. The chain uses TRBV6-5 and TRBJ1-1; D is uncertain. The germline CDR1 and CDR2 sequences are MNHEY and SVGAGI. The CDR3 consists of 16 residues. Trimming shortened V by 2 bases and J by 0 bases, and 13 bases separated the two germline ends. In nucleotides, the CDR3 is TGTGCCAGCAGTTACCGCTCTCGGCGGATGAACACTGAAGCTTTCTTT. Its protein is CASSYRSRRMNTEAFF.

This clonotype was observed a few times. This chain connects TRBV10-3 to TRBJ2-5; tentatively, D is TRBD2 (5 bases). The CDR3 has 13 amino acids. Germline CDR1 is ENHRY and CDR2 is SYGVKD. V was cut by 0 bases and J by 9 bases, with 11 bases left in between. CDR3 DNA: TGTGCCATCAGTGAGTCAGCAGAGAGGGCCCAGTACTTC. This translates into CAISESAERAQYF.

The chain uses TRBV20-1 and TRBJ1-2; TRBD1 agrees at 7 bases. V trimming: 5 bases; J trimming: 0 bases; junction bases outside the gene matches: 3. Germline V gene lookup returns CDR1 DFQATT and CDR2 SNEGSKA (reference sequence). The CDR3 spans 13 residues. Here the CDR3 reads CSAGDRANYGYTF. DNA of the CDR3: TGCAGTGCTGGGGACAGAGCTAACTATGGCTACACCTTC.

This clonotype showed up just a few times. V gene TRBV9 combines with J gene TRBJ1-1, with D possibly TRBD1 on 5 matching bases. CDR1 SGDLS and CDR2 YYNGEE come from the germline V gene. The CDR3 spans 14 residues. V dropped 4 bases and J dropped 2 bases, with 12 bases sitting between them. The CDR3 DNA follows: TGTGCCAGCAGCTCGGGGGGAGATAACACTGAAGCTTTCTTT. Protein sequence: CASSSGGDNTEAFF. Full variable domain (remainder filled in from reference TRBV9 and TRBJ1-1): DSGVTQTPKHLITATGQRVTLRCSPRSGDLSVYWYQQSLDQGLQFLIQYYNGEERAKGNILERFSAQQFPDLHSELNLSSLELGDSALYFCASSSGGDNTEAFFGQGTRLTVV.